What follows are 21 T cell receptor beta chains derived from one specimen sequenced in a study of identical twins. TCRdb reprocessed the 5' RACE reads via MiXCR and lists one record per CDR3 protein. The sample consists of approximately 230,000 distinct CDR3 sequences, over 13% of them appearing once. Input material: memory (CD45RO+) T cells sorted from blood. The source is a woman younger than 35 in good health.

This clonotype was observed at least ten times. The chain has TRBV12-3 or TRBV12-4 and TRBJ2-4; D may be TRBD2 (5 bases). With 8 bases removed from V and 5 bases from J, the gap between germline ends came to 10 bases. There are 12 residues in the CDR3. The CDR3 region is CASRAGENIQYF. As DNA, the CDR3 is TGTGCCAGCCGCGCCGGGGAAAACATTCAGTACTTC.

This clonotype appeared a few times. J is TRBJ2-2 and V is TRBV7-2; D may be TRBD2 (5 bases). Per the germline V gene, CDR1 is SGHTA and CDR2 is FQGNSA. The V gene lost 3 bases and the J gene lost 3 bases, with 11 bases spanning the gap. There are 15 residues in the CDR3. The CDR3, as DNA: TGTGCCAGCAGCTTCTTAGTGGGAGACACCGGGGAGCTGTTTTTT. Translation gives CASSFLVGDTGELFF.

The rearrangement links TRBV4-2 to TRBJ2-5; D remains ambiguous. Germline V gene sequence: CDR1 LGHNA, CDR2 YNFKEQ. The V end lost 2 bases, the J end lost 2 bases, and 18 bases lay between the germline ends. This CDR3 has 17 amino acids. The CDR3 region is CASSQKGIVGPQETQYF. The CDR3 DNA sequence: TGTGCCAGCAGCCAAAAGGGCATCGTAGGTCCTCAAGAGACCCAGTACTTC.

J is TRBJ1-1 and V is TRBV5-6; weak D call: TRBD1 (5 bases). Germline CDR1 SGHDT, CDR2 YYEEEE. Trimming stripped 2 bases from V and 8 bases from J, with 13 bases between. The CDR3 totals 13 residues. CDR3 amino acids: CASSFGGAGEAFF. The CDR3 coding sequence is TGTGCCAGCAGCTTCGGGGGAGCGGGCGAAGCTTTCTTT.

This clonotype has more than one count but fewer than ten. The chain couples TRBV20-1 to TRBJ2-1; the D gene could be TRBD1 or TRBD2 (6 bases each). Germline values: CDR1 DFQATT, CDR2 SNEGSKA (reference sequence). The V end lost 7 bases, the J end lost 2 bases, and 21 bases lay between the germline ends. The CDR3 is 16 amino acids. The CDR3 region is CSVSGAGEGAYNEQFF. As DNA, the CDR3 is TGCAGTGTTAGTGGAGCGGGTGAGGGGGCCTACAATGAGCAGTTCTTC.

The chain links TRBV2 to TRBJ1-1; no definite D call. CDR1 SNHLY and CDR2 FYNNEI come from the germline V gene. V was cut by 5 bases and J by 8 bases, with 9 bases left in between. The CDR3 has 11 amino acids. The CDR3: CASSRAEEAFF. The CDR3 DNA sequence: TGTGCCAGCAGTCGGGCAGAAGAAGCTTTCTTT.

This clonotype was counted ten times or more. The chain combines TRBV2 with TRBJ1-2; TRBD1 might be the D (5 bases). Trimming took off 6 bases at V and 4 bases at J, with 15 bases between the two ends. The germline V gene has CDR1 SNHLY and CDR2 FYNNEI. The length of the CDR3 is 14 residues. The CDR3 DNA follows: TGTGCCAGCAGCCCCGGGACGGAGATCTATGGCTACACCTTC. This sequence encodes CASSPGTEIYGYTF.

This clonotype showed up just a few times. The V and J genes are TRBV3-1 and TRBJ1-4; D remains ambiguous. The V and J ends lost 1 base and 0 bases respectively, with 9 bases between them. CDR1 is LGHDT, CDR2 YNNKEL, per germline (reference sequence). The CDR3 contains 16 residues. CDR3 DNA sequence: TGTGCCAGCAGCCAAGTAAGGCAGCCAACTAATGAAAAACTGTTTTTT. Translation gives CASSQVRQPTNEKLFF.

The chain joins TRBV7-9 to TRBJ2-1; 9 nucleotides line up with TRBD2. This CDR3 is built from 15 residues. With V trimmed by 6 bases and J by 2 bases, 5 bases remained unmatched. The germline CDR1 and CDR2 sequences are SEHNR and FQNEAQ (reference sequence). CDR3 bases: TGTGCCAGCAGGACGAGCGGGAGGACCTACAATGAGCAGTTCTTC. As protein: CASRTSGRTYNEQFF.

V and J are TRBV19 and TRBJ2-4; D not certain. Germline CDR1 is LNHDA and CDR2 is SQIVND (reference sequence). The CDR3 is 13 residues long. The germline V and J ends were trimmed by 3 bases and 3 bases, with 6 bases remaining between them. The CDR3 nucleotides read TGTGCCAGTAGTATTGAGTACAAAAACATTCAGTACTTC. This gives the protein CASSIEYKNIQYF.

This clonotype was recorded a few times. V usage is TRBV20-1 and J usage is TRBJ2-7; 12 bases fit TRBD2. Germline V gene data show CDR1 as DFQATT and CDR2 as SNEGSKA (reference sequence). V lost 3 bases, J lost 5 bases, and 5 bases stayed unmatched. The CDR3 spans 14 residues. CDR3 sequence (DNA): TGCAGTGCTAGTACTAGCGGGAGGCTCCACGAGCAGTACTTC. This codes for CSASTSGRLHEQYF.

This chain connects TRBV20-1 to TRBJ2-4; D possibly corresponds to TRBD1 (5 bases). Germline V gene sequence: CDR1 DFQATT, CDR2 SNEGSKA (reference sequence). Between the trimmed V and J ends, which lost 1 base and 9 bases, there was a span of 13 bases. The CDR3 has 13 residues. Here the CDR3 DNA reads TGCAGTGCTAGAGTGGACACACGGAGCATTCAGTACTTC. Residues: CSARVDTRSIQYF.

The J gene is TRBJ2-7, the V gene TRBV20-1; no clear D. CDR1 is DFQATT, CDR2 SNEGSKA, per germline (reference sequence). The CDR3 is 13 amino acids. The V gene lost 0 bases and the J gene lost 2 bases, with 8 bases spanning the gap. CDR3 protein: CSARDGRPYEQYF. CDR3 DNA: TGCAGTGCTAGAGATGGCAGGCCCTACGAGCAGTACTTC.

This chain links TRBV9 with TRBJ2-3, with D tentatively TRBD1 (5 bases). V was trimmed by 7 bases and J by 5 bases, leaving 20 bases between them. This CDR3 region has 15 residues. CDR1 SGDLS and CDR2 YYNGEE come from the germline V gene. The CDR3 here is CASGPRDFPQDTQYF. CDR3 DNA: TGTGCCAGCGGCCCCAGGGATTTCCCCCAAGATACGCAGTATTTT.

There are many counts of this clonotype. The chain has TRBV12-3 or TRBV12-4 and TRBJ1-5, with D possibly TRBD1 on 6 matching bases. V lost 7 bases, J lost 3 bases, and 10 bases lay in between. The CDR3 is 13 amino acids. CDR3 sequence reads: CASTAGANQPQHF. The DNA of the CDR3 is TGTGCCAGCACCGCGGGGGCCAATCAGCCCCAGCATTTT.

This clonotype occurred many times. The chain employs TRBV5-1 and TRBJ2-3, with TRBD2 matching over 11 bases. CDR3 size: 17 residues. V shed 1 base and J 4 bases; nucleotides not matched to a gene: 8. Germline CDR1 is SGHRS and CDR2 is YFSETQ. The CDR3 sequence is CASSLSFSGGASDTQYF. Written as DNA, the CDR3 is TGCGCCAGCAGCTTGTCGTTTAGCGGGGGGGCCTCAGATACGCAGTATTTT.

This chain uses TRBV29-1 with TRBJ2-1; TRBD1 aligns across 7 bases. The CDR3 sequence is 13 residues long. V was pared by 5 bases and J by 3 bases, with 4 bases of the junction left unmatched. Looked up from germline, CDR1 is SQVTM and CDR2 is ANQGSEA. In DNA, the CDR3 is TGCAGCGTTAGGGGACAGTTCTACAATGAGCAGTTCTTC. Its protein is CSVRGQFYNEQFF.

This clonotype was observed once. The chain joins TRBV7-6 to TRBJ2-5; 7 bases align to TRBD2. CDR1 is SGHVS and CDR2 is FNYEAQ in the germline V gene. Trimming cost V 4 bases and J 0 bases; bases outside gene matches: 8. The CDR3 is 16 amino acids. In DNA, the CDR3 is TGTGCCAGCAGCTCGGGGGTACTAGCGCACCAAGAGACCCAGTACTTC. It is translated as CASSSGVLAHQETQYF. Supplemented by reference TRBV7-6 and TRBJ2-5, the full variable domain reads GAGVSQSPRYKVTKRGQDVALRCDPISGHVSLYWYRQALGQGPEFLTYFNYEAQQDKSGLPNDRFSAERPEGSISTLTIQRTEQRDSAMYRCASSSGVLAHQETQYFGPGTRLLVL.

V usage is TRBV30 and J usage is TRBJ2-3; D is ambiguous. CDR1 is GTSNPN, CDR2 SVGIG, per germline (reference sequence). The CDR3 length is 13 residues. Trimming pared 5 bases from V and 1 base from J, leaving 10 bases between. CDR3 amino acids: CAWDPKGTDTQYF. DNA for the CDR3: TGTGCCTGGGACCCAAAAGGCACAGATACGCAGTATTTT.

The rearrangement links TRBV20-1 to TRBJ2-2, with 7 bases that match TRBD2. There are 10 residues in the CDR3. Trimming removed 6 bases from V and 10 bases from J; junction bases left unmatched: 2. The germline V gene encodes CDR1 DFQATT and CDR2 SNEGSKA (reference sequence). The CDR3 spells CSAGLKELFF. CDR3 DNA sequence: TGCAGTGCGGGACTAAAGGAGCTGTTTTTT.

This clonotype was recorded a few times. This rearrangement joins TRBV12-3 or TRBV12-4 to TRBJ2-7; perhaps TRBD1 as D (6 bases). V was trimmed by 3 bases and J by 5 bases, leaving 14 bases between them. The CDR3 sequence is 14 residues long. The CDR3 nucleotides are TGTGCCAGCAGTTTGATGGGGGCTCGCCACGAGCAGTACTTC. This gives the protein CASSLMGARHEQYF.